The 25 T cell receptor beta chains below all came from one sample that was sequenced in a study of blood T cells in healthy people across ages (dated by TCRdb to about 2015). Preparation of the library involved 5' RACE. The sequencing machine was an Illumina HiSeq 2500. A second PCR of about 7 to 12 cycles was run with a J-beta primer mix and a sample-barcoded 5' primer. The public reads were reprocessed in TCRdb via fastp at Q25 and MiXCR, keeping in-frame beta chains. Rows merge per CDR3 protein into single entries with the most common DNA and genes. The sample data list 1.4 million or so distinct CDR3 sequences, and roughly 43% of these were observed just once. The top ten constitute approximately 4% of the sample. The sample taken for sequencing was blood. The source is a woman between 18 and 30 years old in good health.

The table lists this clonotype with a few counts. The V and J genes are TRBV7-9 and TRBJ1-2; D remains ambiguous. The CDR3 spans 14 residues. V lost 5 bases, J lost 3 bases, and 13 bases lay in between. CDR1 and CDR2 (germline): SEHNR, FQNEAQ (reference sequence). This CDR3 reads CASSHIAAHYGYTF. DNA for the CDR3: TGTGCCAGCAGCCATATAGCAGCCCACTATGGCTACACCTTC.

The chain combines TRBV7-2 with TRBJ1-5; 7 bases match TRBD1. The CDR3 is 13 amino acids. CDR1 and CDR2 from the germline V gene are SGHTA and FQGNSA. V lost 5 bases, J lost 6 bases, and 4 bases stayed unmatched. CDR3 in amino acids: CASSKTGSQPQHF. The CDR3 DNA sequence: TGTGCCAGCAGCAAGACAGGGTCTCAGCCCCAGCATTTT.

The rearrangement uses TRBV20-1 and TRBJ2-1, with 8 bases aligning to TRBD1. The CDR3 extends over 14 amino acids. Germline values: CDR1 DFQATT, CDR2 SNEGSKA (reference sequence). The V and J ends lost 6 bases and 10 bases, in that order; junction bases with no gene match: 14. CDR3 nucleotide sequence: TGCAGTGCCCCGGGTCAGGGGGCATGGAACGAGCAGTTCTTC. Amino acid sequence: CSAPGQGAWNEQFF.

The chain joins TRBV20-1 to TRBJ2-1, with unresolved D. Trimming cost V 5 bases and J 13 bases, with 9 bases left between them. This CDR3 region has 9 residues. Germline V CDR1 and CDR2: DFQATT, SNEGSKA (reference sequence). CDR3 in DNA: TGCAGTGCTGCTGGGTTACAGTTCTTC. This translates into CSAAGLQFF.

This chain's CDR3 is CASSHGASDTQYF. The CDR3 nucleotides are TGTGCCAGCAGTCATGGAGCTTCAGATACGCAGTATTTT. V and J are TRBV7-3 and TRBJ2-3, with D unclear. The V gene's germline CDR1 is SGHTA and CDR2 FQGTGA. CDR3 length equals 13 residues. With 6 bases removed from V and 4 bases from J, the gap between germline ends came to 11 bases.

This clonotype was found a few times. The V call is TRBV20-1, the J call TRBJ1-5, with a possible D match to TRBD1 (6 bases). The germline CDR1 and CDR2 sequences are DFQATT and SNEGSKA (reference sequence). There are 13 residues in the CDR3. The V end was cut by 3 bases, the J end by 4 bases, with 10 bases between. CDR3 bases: TGCAGTGCTAGGGAGGACAGAAATCAGCCCCAGCATTTT. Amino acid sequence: CSAREDRNQPQHF.

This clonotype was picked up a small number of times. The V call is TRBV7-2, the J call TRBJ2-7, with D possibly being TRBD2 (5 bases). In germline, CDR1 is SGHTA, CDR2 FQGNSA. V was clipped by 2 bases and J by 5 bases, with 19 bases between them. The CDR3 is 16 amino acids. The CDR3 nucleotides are TGTGCCAGCAGCTTATTGCGGATGTGGGCTAGCAACGAGCAGTACTTC. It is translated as CASSLLRMWASNEQYF.

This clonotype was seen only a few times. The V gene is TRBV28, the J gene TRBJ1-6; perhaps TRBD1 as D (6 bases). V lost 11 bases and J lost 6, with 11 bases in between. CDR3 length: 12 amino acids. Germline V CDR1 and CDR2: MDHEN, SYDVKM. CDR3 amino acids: CASTGSNSPLHF. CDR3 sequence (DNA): TGTGCCTCGACAGGTTCTAATTCACCCCTCCACTTT.

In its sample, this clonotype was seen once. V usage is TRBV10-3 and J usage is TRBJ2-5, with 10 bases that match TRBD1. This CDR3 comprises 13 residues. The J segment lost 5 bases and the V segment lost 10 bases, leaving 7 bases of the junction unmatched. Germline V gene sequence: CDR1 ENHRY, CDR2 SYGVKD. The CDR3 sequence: CATRQGAAETQYF. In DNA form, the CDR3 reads TGTGCCACTCGACAGGGGGCTGCGGAGACCCAGTACTTC.

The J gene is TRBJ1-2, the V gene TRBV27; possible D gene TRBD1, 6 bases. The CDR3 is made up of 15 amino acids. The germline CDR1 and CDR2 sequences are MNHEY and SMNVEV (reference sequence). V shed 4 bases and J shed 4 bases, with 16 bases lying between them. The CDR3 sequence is CASSSRGALGYGYTF. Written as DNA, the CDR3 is TGTGCCAGCAGTTCGCGGGGGGCGCTTGGCTATGGCTACACCTTC.

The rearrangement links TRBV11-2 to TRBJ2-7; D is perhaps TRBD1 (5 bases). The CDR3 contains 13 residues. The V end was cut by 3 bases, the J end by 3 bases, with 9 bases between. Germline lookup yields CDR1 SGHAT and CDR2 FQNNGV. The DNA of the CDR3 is TGTGCCAGCAGCTTTCATGACAGCTACGAGCAGTACTTC. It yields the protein CASSFHDSYEQYF.

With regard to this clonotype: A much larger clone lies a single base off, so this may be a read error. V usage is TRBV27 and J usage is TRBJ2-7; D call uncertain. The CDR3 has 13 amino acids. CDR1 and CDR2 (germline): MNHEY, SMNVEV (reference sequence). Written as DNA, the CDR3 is TGTGCCGGCAGTTTAACTGAATCCTACGAGCAGTACTTC. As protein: CAGSLTESYEQYF.

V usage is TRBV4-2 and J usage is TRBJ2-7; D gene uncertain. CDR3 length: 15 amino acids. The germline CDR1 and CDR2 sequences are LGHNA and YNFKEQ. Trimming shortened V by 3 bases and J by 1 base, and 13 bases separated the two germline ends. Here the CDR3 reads CASSHLDGESYEQYF. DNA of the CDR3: TGTGCCAGCAGCCATCTGGACGGAGAATCCTACGAGCAGTACTTC.

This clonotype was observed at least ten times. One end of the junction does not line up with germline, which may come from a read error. CDR3 in DNA: TGCGCCAGCAGCTCGACAGGGGGTTTCACTGAAGCTTTCTTT. This codes for CASSSTGGFTEAFF. V gene TRBV6-5 combines with J gene TRBJ1-1, with TRBD1 matching 9 bases. Germline-derived CDR1 and CDR2 are MNHEY and SVGAGI. The CDR3 is 14 amino acids.

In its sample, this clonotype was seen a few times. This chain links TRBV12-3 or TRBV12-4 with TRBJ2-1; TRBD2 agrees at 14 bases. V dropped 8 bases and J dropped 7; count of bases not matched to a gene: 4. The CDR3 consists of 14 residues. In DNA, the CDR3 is TGTGCCAGCGCCGGGACTAGCGGGAGAAATGAGCAGTTCTTC. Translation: CASAGTSGRNEQFF.

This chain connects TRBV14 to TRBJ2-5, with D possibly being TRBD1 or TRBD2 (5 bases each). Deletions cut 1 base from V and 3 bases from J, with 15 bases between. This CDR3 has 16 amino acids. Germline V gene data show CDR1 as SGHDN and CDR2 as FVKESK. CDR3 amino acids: CASSQVNWQGEETQYF. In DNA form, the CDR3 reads TGTGCCAGCAGCCAAGTTAACTGGCAGGGAGAAGAGACCCAGTACTTC.

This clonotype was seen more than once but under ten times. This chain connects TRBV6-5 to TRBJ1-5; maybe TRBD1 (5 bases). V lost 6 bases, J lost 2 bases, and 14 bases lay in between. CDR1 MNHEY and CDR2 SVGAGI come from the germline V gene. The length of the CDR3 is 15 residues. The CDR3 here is CASSPRGNRNQPQHF. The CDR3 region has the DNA TGTGCCAGCAGCCCGAGGGGTAATCGCAATCAGCCCCAGCATTTT.

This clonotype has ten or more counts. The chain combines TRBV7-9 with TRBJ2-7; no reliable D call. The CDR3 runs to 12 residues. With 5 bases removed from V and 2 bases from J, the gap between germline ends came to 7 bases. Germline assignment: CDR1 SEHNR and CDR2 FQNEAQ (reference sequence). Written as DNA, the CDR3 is TGTGCCAGCAGCCCCCGGACCTACGAGCAGTACTTC. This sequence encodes CASSPRTYEQYF.

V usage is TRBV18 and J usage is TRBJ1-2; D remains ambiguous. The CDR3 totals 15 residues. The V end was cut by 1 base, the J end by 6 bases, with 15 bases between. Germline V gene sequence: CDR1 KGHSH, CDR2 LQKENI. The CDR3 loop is CASSPQGGDINGYTF. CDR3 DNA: TGTGCCAGCTCACCACAGGGTGGTGATATTAATGGCTACACCTTC.

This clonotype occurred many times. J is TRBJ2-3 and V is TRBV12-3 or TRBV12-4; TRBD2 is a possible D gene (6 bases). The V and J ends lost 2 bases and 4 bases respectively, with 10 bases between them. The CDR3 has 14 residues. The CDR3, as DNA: TGTGCCAGCAGTTTACGGCTAGCGCCAGATACGCAGTATTTT. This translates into CASSLRLAPDTQYF.

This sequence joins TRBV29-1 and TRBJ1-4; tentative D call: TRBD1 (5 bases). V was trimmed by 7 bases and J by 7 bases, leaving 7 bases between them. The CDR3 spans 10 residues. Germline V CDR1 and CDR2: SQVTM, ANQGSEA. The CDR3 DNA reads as TGCAGCGCCGGGGGTGAAAAACTGTTTTTT. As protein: CSAGGEKLFF.

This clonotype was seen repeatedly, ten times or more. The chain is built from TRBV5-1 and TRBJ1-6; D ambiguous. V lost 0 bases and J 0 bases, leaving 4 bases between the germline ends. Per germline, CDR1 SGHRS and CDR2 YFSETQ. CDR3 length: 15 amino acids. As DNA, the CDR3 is TGCGCCAGCAGCTTGGAGAGCTCCTATAATTCACCCCTCCACTTT. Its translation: CASSLESSYNSPLHF.

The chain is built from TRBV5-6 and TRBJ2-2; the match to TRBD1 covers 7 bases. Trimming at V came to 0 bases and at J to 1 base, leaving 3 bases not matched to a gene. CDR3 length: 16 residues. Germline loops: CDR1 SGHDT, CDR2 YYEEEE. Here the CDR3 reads CASSLDGTENTGELFF. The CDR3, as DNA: TGTGCCAGCAGCTTGGATGGGACAGAGAACACCGGGGAGCTGTTTTTT.

For the CDR3, the DNA is TGTGCCACCAGCAGAGATCCCGGGACTAGCGGGTACTCCTACGAGCAGTACTTC. Translated: CATSRDPGTSGYSYEQYF. V and J are TRBV15 and TRBJ2-7; 12 bases are a match to TRBD2. This CDR3 is 18 amino acids long. CDR1 is LNHNV, CDR2 YYDKDF, per germline (reference sequence). With 0 bases clipped from V and 0 bases from J, the junction kept 6 bases outside the gene matches.

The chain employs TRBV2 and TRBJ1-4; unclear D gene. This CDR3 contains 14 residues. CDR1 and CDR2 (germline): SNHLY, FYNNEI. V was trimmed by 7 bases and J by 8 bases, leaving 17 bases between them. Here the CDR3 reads CASNSVEEGEKLFF. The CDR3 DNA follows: TGTGCCAGCAACAGCGTGGAAGAGGGCGAAAAACTGTTTTTT.